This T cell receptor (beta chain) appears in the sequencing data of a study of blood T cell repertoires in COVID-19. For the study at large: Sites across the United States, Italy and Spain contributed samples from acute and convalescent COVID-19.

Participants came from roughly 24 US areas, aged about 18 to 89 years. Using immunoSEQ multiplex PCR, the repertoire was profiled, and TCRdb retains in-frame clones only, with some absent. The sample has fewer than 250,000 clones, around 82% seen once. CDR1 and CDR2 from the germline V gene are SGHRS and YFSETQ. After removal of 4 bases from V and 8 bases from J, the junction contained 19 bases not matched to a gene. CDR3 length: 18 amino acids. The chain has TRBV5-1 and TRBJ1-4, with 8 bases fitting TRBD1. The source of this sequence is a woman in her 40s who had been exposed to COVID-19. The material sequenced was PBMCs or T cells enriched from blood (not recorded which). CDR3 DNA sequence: TGCGCCAGCAGCCGAGCAGGGGGCGCGAAAGGGAAAGGCGAAAAACTGTTTTTT. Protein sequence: CASSRAGGAKGKGEKLFF.